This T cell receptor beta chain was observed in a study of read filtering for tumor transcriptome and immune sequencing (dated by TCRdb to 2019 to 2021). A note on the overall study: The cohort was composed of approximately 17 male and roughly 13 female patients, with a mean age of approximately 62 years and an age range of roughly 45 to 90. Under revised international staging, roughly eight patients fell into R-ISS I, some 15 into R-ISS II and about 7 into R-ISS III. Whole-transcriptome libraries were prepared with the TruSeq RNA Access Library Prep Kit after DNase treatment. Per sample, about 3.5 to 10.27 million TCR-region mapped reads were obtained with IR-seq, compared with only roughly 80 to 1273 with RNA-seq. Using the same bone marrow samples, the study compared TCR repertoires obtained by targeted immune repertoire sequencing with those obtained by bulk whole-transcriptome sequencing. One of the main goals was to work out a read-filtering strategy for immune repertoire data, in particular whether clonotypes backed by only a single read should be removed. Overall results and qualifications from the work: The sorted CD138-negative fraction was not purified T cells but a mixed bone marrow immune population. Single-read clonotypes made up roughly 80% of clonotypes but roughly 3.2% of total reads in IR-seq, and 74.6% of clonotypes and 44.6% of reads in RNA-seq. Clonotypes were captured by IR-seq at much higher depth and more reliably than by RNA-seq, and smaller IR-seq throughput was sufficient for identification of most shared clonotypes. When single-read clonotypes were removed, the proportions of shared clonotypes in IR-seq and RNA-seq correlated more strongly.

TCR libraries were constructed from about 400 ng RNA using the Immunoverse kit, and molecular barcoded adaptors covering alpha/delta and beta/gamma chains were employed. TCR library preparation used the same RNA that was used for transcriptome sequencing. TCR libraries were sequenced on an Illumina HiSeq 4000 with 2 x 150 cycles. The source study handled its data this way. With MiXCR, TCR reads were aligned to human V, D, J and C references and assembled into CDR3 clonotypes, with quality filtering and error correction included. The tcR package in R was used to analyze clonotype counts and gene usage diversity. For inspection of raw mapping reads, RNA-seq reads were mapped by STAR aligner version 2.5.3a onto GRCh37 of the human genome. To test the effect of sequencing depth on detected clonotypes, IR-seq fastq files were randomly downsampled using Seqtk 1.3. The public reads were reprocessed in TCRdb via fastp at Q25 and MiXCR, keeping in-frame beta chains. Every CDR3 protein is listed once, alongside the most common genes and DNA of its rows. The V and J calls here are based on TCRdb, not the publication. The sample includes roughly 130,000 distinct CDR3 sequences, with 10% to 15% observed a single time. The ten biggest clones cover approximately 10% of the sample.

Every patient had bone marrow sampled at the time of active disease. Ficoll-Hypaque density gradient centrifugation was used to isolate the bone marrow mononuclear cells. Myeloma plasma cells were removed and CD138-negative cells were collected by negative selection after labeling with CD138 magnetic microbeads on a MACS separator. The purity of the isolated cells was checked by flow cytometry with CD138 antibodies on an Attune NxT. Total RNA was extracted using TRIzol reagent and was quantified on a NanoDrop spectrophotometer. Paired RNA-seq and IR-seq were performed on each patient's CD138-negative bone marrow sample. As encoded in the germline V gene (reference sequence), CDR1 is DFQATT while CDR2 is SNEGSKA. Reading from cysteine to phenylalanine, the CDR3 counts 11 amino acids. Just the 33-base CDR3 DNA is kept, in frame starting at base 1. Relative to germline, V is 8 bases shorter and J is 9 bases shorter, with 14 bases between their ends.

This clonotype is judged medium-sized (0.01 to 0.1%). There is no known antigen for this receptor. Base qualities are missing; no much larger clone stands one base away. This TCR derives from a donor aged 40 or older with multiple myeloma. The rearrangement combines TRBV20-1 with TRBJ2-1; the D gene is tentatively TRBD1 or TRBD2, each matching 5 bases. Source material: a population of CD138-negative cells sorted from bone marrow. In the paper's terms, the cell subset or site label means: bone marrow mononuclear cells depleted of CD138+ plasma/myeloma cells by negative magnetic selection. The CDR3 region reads CSSGFQGEQFF. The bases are TGCAGTTCGGGATTTCAGGGTGAGCAGTTCTTC.